The entry below gives a single T cell receptor (beta chain) sequence along with its context. This record belongs to a study of blood T cell repertoires in COVID-19. Study as a whole: Specimens from acute and convalescent COVID-19 originated in the United States, Italy and Spain. PBMCs, B-cell-depleted T cells, or T cells provided the cDNA or gDNA that made up the material.

In the original analysis: Counts of nucleated cells, estimated from reference gene primer amplification, were obtained. Profiled with immunoSEQ multiplex PCR; TCRdb holds only in-frame clones, not every one. From that table come the V and J calls and clone size; the DNA was used to work out D and trimming. Here the sample spans 300,000 to 450,000 clones, around 84% being singletons. Material for sequencing was peripheral blood. The TCR comes from a human donor with acute or convalescent COVID-19. The donor label of this sample is uncertain.

This chain's CDR3 is CASSPGTPNTDTQYF. The CDR3 nucleotides read TGTGCCAGCAGTCCCGGGACTCCGAACACAGATACGCAGTATTTT. This chain joins TRBV27 and TRBJ2-3; D might be TRBD2 (6 bases). The germline gives CDR1 MNHEY, CDR2 SMNVEV (reference sequence). Trimming cost V 5 bases and J 2 bases, with 14 bases left between them. The CDR3 has 15 amino acids.